This T cell receptor (beta chain) is drawn from a study of blood T cell repertoires in COVID-19 (dated by TCRdb to 2019 to 2021). At the level of the whole study: Samples covering the acute and convalescent phases of COVID-19 were provided by collaborators in the United States, Italy and Spain. The prospective study material was composed of cDNA or gDNA derived from T cells, B-cell-depleted T cells, or PBMCs. Subjects who had been exposed to COVID-19, were actively infected with it, or had recovered from it provided the deeply sampled blood TCRbeta repertoires that made up the dataset. The repertoires were released in a freely available public database intended as a resource for research on the immune response to SARS-CoV-2. Samples came from the ongoing ImmuneRACE study (first 160 participants) plus 1,254 subjects from 6 global collaborators. The sample metadata nearly always contained a de-identified subject ID, COVID-19 status, age in years and sex. HLA class I and class II types, where available, came from metadata supplied by the sample provider rather than from assay-based typing. Points the paper makes about the study in general: The amount of clinical and demographic metadata varied by source and participant and was provided uncurated.

Whole blood was collected in K2EDTA tubes by collaborating institutions according to the institutions' own protocols. For TCRbeta analysis, collaborators shipped samples in one of three forms: frozen whole blood, isolated PBMCs, or DNA extracted from either of those sample types. The germline V gene encodes CDR1 DFQATT and CDR2 SNEGSKA (reference sequence). The CDR3 measures 15 amino acids from cysteine to phenylalanine. Only the CDR3 region is kept as DNA, spanning 45 bases read in frame from base 1. V is pared back by 3 bases and J by 3 bases, with 15 bases lying between the germline termini. Regarding this clone: The antigen this receptor binds is unknown. Base quality data are lacking; no much larger clone is found one base away.

TCRbeta CDR3 regions were amplified from genomic DNA using the immunoSEQ Assay, a bias-controlled multiplex PCR. The authors' pipeline ran thus. The number of nucleated cells in each sample was estimated by amplification of reference gene primers within the assay. To quantify the absolute abundance of each unique TCRbeta CDR3 rearrangement, sequence reads were collapsed and filtered. For each sample, productive Simpson clonality was calculated as the square root of Simpson's diversity index over productive rearrangements. The clones in this table, taken by TCRdb from immuneACCESS, are in-frame only. Not every clone is retained; where verified, under half of the shortfall comes from an unresolved V gene, and the cause of the rest is unknown. V, J and clone size were drawn from that table, and D and trimming were deduced from the DNA. Here the sample has some 250,000 clones; about 70% occur a single time. The biggest ten clones account for 3.3% of the sample.

The rearrangement joined TRBV20-1 to TRBJ1-5, with a tentative D gene TRBD1 over 6 matching bases. Sequencing was performed on peripheral blood. This receptor was obtained from a woman older than 75 with acute or convalescent COVID-19. CDR3 protein: CSASPQGSHNQPQHF. The nucleotide sequence reads as follows: TGCAGTGCTAGTCCGCAGGGGTCCCACAATCAGCCCCAGCATTTT.